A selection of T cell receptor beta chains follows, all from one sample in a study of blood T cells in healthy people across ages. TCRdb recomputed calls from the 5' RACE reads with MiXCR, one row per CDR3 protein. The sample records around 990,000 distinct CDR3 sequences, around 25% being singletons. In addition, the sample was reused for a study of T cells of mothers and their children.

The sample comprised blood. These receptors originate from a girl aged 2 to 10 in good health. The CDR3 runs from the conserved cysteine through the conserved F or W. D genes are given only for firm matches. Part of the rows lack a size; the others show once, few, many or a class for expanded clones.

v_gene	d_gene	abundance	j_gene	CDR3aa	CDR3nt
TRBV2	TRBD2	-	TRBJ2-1	CAGSDVAGEGNEQFF	TGTGCCGGCAGTGACGTAGCGGGGGAGGGGAATGAGCAGTTCTTC
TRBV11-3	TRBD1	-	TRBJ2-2	CASSPRTGFPGELFF	TGTGCCAGCAGCCCTCGGACAGGGTTTCCCGGGGAGCTGTTTTTT
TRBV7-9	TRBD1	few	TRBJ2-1	CASSPWGQGNEQFF	TGTGCCAGCAGCCCCTGGGGACAGGGGAATGAGCAGTTCTTC
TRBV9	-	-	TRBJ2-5	CASSVDGNQETQYF	TGTGCCAGCAGCGTAGATGGAAACCAAGAGACCCAGTACTTC
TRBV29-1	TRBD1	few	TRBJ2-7	CSVEKTGDPYEQYF	TGCAGCGTTGAGAAGACAGGGGACCCCTACGAGCAGTACTTC
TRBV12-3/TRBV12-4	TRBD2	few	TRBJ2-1	CASTLRTSGDNEQFF	TGTGCCAGCACCCTTAGGACTAGCGGAGACAATGAGCAGTTCTTC
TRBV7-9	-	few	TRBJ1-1	CASSLVVGNTEAFF	TGTGCCAGCAGCTTAGTCGTAGGTAACACTGAAGCTTTCTTT
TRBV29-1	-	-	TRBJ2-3	CSCGLIDTQYF	TGCAGCTGTGGGCTGATAGATACGCAGTATTTT
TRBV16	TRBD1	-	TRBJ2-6	CASSQWDRGSGANVLTF	TGTGCCAGCAGCCAATGGGACAGGGGCTCTGGGGCCAACGTCCTGACTTTC
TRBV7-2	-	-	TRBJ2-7	CASSDSGQLYEQYF	TGTGCCAGCAGCGATAGTGGACAGCTCTACGAGCAGTACTTC
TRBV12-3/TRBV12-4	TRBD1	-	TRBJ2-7	CASRLGQVYEQYF	TGTGCCAGCAGGCTGGGACAGGTCTACGAGCAGTACTTC
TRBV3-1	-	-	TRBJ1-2	CASSQGSDGRYGYTF	TGTGCCAGCAGCCAAGGGTCAGATGGACGCTATGGCTACACCTTC
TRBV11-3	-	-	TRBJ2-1	CASSTSGLYNEQFF	TGTGCCAGCTCCACCTCGGGTCTCTACAATGAGCAGTTCTTC
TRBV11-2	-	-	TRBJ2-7	CASSFLEAGEQYF	TGTGCCAGCAGCTTTTTAGAGGCAGGCGAGCAGTACTTC